A selection of T cell receptor beta chains follows, all from one sample in a study of graft-versus-host responses after intestinal transplantation. Produced via immunoSEQ multiplex PCR; TCRdb's table is partial and in-frame only. Among 62,000 or so clones, 70% to 90% were seen once, and the ten largest hold approximately 1.6%. The material was PBMCs, obtained 26 days after transplant. All receptors come from a human patient who received an intestinal transplant, so some T cells may come from the graft donor. Both conserved end residues are part of each CDR3. Clone size, where shown, is once, few, many, or a class for clones that have expanded.

v_gene	abundance	j_gene	CDR3aa
TRBV9	.	TRBJ2-7	CASSVGGNVYEQYF
TRBV11-3	.	TRBJ1-4	CASSFYRGLEEKLFF
TRBV9	.	TRBJ2-7	CASSPGTGAYEQYF
TRBV7-7	.	TRBJ2-2	CASSLGTAGSAGELFF
TRBV2	.	TRBJ2-1	CASSLSTGDYNEQFF
TRBV2	.	TRBJ1-3	CASSDPGQGAGNTIYF
TRBV6-5	.	TRBJ1-1	CASSYVGGGTEAFF
TRBV5-1	.	TRBJ1-6	CASSSQNSPLHF
TRBV7-9	.	TRBJ2-7	CASSLAEGPAYEQYF
TRBV29-1	.	TRBJ1-4	CSVEVVQGREKLFF
TRBV28	once	TRBJ1-4	CASSSVRGGEKLFF
TRBV27	.	TRBJ2-7	CASSLSGQGRGEQYF